Sequencing of this TCR beta chain was carried out in a study of glioma-infiltrating T cells. Looking at the study overall: Samples included WHO grade II oligodendrogliomas or astrocytomas and initial-diagnosis grade IV glioblastomas.

From germline, CDR1 is MNHNS and CDR2 SASEGT. This CDR3 has 14 amino acids. The ends lost 4 bases at V and 8 bases at J; junction bases unmatched: 8. Study-level findings and limits: Gliomas, especially low-grade, showed above-expected tissue-blood divergence; non-neoplastic patients showed below. Shared blood CDR3 signature motifs marked patients with low tissue-blood divergence. Tissue and blood shared very few CDR3 sequences.

This clonotype appeared a few times. What it binds is unknown. TCR alpha and beta CDR3 regions were amplified from RNA using iRepertoire nested multiplex PCR. MiXCR was run by TCRdb on the multiplex PCR reads, yielding one entry per CDR3 protein. The sample has 400,000 or so distinct CDR3 sequences; 41% are singletons. The sequenced sample consisted of glioma tissue, nonneoplastic brain tissue, or PBMCs (not recorded which). The receptor was isolated from a human donor with low-grade glioma or glioblastoma, undergoing nonglioma brain surgery, or in good health (not recorded which). The chain uses TRBV6-1 and TRBJ1-5, with 7 bases that match TRBD1. The CDR3 DNA follows: TGTGCCAGCAGTGGGGGACAGTCCTGGGAGCCCCAGCATTTT. As protein: CASSGGQSWEPQHF.